This TCR beta chain appears in the sequencing data of a study of T cell responses to AZD1222 COVID-19 vaccine. Overall study results and limits: Unmutated variant regions are reportedly targeted by nearly half of spike-specific TCRs.

TCRdb's copy holds only in-frame clones and misses some; the assay was immunoSEQ multiplex PCR. The table lists roughly 120,000 clones, around 85% of them singletons. V shed 6 bases, J shed 4 bases, and the junction held 5 bases outside the gene matches. CDR1 is LGHDT and CDR2 is YNNKEL in the germline V gene (reference sequence). The CDR3 spans 14 residues. Analyses pooled second doses at about 4 or about 12 weeks. On this clone itself: Its antigen remains unknown.

The source material was peripheral blood, sampled 28 days after the second AZD1222 dose. The receptor's source is an adult who received the AZD1222 COVID-19 vaccine. This rearrangement joins TRBV3-1 (or the pseudogene TRBV3-2) to TRBJ2-7; 11 bases are a match to TRBD1. CDR3 loop: CASSKGTGGYEQYF. The CDR3 DNA reads as TGTGCCAGCAGTAAAGGGACAGGGGGGTACGAGCAGTACTTC.